The 27 T cell receptor beta chains listed next were all sequenced from one sample in a study of T cells in Graves' hyperthyroidism and ophthalmopathy (dated 2019 in TCRdb). Library preparation used multiplex PCR. Sequenced using an Illumina HiSeq 2000. The TCR beta CDR3 regions were amplified from the RNA transcripts. The TCR CDR3 was subjected to a first round of RT-PCR using the HTBI primer set and the Qiagen OneStep RT-PCR kit. TCRdb cleaned the public reads at Q25 with fastp, built clones with MiXCR and kept in-frame beta chains. Rows are combined by CDR3 protein, so each entry shows the most common genes and DNA. Present in this sample are 600,000 to 750,000 distinct CDR3 sequences, roughly a sixth of which were seen just once. 15% to 19% of the sample is taken by the ten largest. Sequencing was carried out using blood. These receptors were taken from a man between 50 and 59 years old with Graves' hyperthyroidism.

The chain couples TRBV7-2 to TRBJ1-5, with D hard to call. Trimming cost V 1 base and J 6 bases, with 13 bases left between them. Germline CDR1 and CDR2: SGHTA and FQGNSA. This CDR3 has 15 residues. The CDR3 here is CASSLGSSYSQPQHF. The CDR3 nucleotides read TGTGCCAGCAGCTTAGGGTCCTCATACTCTCAGCCCCAGCATTTT.

This clonotype has only a few counts. The rearrangement joins TRBV6-1 to TRBJ2-4; D gene uncertain. The CDR3 has 13 residues. Germline assignment: CDR1 MNHNS and CDR2 SASEGT. V was cut by 5 bases and J by 5 bases, with 10 bases left in between. CDR3 sequence (DNA): TGTGCCAGCAGTACGAGTCGGGAAAACATTCAGTACTTC. Amino acid sequence: CASSTSRENIQYF.

On this clonotype itself: This clone may be a read error of a much larger clone one base away. J is TRBJ2-2 and V is TRBV27, with a weak D call TRBD2 (7 bases). V was trimmed by 8 bases and J by 8 bases, leaving 15 bases between them. The CDR3 extends over 13 amino acids. Germline V gives CDR1 MNHEY, CDR2 SMNVEV (reference sequence). CDR3 amino acids: CASGSRGGGELFF. CDR3 bases: TGTGCCAGCGGTTCTAGGGGGGGTGGGGAGCTGTTTTTT.

DNA of the CDR3: TGTGCCAGCAGCTCAGGGGGAGGCGCGGAGACCCAGTACTTC. Its protein is CASSSGGGAETQYF. This chain joins TRBV11-2 and TRBJ2-5; D might be TRBD1 (7 bases). Per the germline V gene, CDR1 is SGHAT and CDR2 is FQNNGV. The CDR3 consists of 14 residues. Trimming removed 4 bases at V and 5 bases at J, with 14 bases between.

At least ten counts were recorded for this clonotype. The gene calls are TRBV30 and TRBJ2-5, with D possibly TRBD1 on 6 matching bases. The CDR3 contains 14 residues. Germline loops: CDR1 GTSNPN, CDR2 SVGIG (reference sequence). Trimming stripped 1 base from V and 2 bases from J, with 11 bases between. As DNA, the CDR3 is TGTGCCTGGAGTGAGCAGGGGTATCAAGAGACCCAGTACTTC. This codes for CAWSEQGYQETQYF. Looking up the rest from reference TRBV30 and TRBJ2-5 gives the full variable domain: SQTIHQWPATLVQPVGSPLSLECTVEGTSNPNLYWYRQAAGRGLQLLFYSVGIGQISSEVPQNLSASRPQDRQFILSSKKLLLSDSGFYLCAWSEQGYQETQYFGPGTRLLVL.

The chain is built from TRBV6-5 and TRBJ2-7; either TRBD1 or TRBD2 may supply D (5 bases each). Germline V gene data show CDR1 as MNHEY and CDR2 as SVGAGI. The CDR3 loop spans 12 amino acids. V gave up 0 bases and J gave up 5 bases, with 5 bases separating them. The CDR3 is CASSYSGHEQYF. The CDR3, as DNA: TGTGCCAGCAGTTACTCGGGACACGAGCAGTACTTC.

Ten or more counts support this clonotype. The CDR3 DNA follows: TGTGCCAGCAGTGAAGAAAGCAGCTGGAACACCGGGGAGCTGTTTTTT. This sequence encodes CASSEESSWNTGELFF. This chain joins TRBV2 and TRBJ2-2; D is unclear. CDR1 SNHLY and CDR2 FYNNEI come from the germline V gene. CDR3 size: 16 residues. V was trimmed by 1 base and J by 1 base, leaving 10 bases between them.

This clonotype was seen at least ten times. The J gene is TRBJ2-7, the V gene TRBV28; D call uncertain. There are 15 residues in the CDR3. Germline values: CDR1 MDHEN, CDR2 SYDVKM. The V and J ends lost 5 bases and 1 base respectively, with 15 bases between them. The CDR3 loop is CASSVPVWGSYEQYF. The CDR3 nucleotides are TGTGCCAGCAGTGTCCCTGTATGGGGATCCTACGAGCAGTACTTC. Variable domain in full (rest from reference TRBV28 and TRBJ2-7): DVKVTQSSRYLVKRTGEKVFLECVQDMDHENMFWYRQDPGLGLRLIYFSYDVKMKEKGDIPEGYSVSREKKERFSLILESASTNQTSMYLCASSVPVWGSYEQYFGPGTRLTVT.

This clonotype was seen only a few times. This chain connects TRBV3-1 to TRBJ2-1; 9 bases fit TRBD2. The V segment lost 6 bases and the J segment 8 bases; nucleotides outside the gene matches: 11. The CDR3 consists of 15 residues. CDR1 and CDR2 from the germline V gene are LGHDT and YNNKEL (reference sequence). In DNA, the CDR3 is TGTGCCAGCAGTCCCCTAGCGGGAATGGTCGATGAGCAGTTCTTC. It is translated as CASSPLAGMVDEQFF.

In its sample, this clonotype was seen a few times. The V gene is TRBV29-1, the J gene TRBJ1-1; no reliable D call. The V end lost 5 bases, the J end lost 1 base, and 11 bases lay between the germline ends. Germline V gives CDR1 SQVTM, CDR2 ANQGSEA. This CDR3 has 13 residues. In DNA form, the CDR3 reads TGCAGCGTTCCCCAGACTGGGAACACTGAAGCTTTCTTT. Amino acids: CSVPQTGNTEAFF.

This sequence joins TRBV7-9 and TRBJ2-7, with D perhaps matching TRBD1 (5 bases). Per germline, CDR1 SEHNR and CDR2 FQNEAQ (reference sequence). This CDR3 has 15 residues. Trimming left V 0 bases short and J 7 bases short, with 16 bases between. CDR3 region: CASSLALPGRREQYF. The DNA of the CDR3 is TGTGCCAGCAGCTTAGCTTTGCCAGGGCGGCGAGAGCAGTACTTC.

V gene TRBV24-1 combines with J gene TRBJ2-1; no reliable D call. In germline, CDR1 is KGHDR, CDR2 SFDVKD. V dropped 9 bases and J dropped 8 bases, with 13 bases sitting between them. The CDR3 has 12 residues. Here the CDR3 reads CATGGPRDEQFF. CDR3 DNA sequence: TGTGCCACCGGTGGACCCCGGGATGAGCAGTTCTTC.

This clonotype was recorded at least ten times. This rearrangement joins TRBV11-2 to TRBJ2-7; 7 nucleotides align to TRBD1. V dropped 8 bases and J dropped 5; count of bases not matched to a gene: 15. This CDR3 spans 15 amino acids. Germline V lookup: CDR1 SGHAT, CDR2 FQNNGV. The CDR3 DNA follows: TGTGCCAGCGGACCCGCATCAGGGGGTTTCGACGAGCAGTACTTC. This translates into CASGPASGGFDEQYF. Variable domain in full (rest from reference TRBV11-2 and TRBJ2-7): EAGVAQSPRYKIIEKRQSVAFWCNPISGHATLYWYQQILGQGPKLLIQFQNNGVVDDSQLPKDRFSAERLKGVDSTLKIQPAKLEDSAVYLCASGPASGGFDEQYFGPGTRLTVT.

This clonotype appeared a single time. The genes are TRBV2 and TRBJ2-2; D is possibly TRBD1 (6 bases). The ends were cut back, 5 bases at V and 0 bases at J, with 10 bases in the middle. Germline V gene data show CDR1 as SNHLY and CDR2 as FYNNEI. This CDR3 has 15 amino acids. CDR3 DNA sequence: TGTGCCAGCAGTTCGGGACACACGAACACCGGGGAGCTGTTTTTT. Translating it yields CASSSGHTNTGELFF.

The sample holds a few counts of this clonotype. V is TRBV28 and J is TRBJ2-1; TRBD2 matches at 8 bases. The V segment lost 6 bases and the J segment 7 bases; nucleotides outside the gene matches: 8. This CDR3 has 14 amino acids. Germline V gene sequence: CDR1 MDHEN, CDR2 SYDVKM. The CDR3 region is CASSPGLGNNEQFF. DNA of the CDR3: TGTGCCAGCAGCCCGGGACTAGGTAATAATGAGCAGTTCTTC.

This clonotype was seen a handful of times. The chain employs TRBV12-3 or TRBV12-4 and TRBJ2-7, with 8 bases identical to TRBD2. The CDR3 is 13 amino acids. V lost 6 bases and J lost 6; bases outside the gene matches: 7. CDR3 sequence (DNA): TGTGCCAGCAGCAAGGGACTAGTCCCCGAGCAGTACTTC. Its protein is CASSKGLVPEQYF.

Comments on this clonotype: Here the CDR3 omits its conserved ending phenylalanine or tryptophan, so a read error is the likely source. The chain combines TRBV7-2 with TRBJ2-1, with TRBD1 identical over 8 bases. CDR1 is SGHTA and CDR2 is FQGNSA in the germline V gene. V dropped 4 bases and J dropped 1; count of bases not matched to a gene: 3. The CDR3 loop spans 15 amino acids. CDR3 coding DNA: TGTGCCAGCAGCTCTGACAGGGGATCCTACAATGAGCAGTTCCTC. It specifies CASSSDRGSYNEQFL.

This clonotype was seen at least ten times. The genes are TRBV28 and TRBJ2-1; TRBD2 matches at 8 bases. Germline V gene data show CDR1 as MDHEN and CDR2 as SYDVKM. V lost 5 bases, J lost 6 bases, and 9 bases stayed unmatched. The CDR3 consists of 15 residues. The CDR3 nucleotides read TGTGCCAGCAGTCCCTCGGGACTAGTTGGCAATGAGCAGTTCTTC. As protein: CASSPSGLVGNEQFF.

This clonotype was recorded many times. The rearrangement joins TRBV11-2 to TRBJ2-3; 10 positions match TRBD2. Germline CDR1 SGHAT, CDR2 FQNNGV. Trimming removed 4 bases from V and 7 bases from J; junction bases left unmatched: 11. The CDR3 has 16 residues. CDR3 nucleotide sequence: TGTGCCAGCAGCTCAATACTAGCGGGAAGGATTTATACGCAGTATTTT. It codes for CASSSILAGRIYTQYF. The variable domain in full, completed from reference TRBV11-2 and TRBJ2-3, reads EAGVAQSPRYKIIEKRQSVAFWCNPISGHATLYWYQQILGQGPKLLIQFQNNGVVDDSQLPKDRFSAERLKGVDSTLKIQPAKLEDSAVYLCASSSILAGRIYTQYFGPGTRLTVL.

This clonotype showed up many times. The rearrangement links TRBV12-3 or TRBV12-4 to TRBJ2-1; 7 nucleotides match TRBD2. The CDR3 runs to 15 residues. With V trimmed by 5 bases and J by 0 bases, 4 bases remained unmatched. The CDR3 region is CASSPWDYSYNEQFF. Here the CDR3 DNA reads TGTGCCAGCAGTCCGTGGGACTACTCCTACAATGAGCAGTTCTTC.

J is TRBJ1-1 and V is TRBV5-5; D remains unclear. Trimming cost V 7 bases and J 1 base, with 14 bases left between them. The CDR3 length is 14 residues. Germline lookup yields CDR1 SGHKS and CDR2 YYEKEE (reference sequence). CDR3 protein: CASCRVQGNTEAFF. CDR3 in DNA: TGTGCCAGCTGCCGGGTCCAAGGGAACACTGAAGCTTTCTTT.

This clonotype was detected many times. This chain links TRBV30 with TRBJ1-2; no reliable D call. The V end was cut by 0 bases, the J end by 0 bases, with 11 bases between. The CDR3 is 15 residues long. Germline V lookup: CDR1 GTSNPN, CDR2 SVGIG (reference sequence). CDR3: CAWSVWGASNYGYTF. The CDR3 DNA reads as TGTGCCTGGAGTGTATGGGGAGCATCTAACTATGGCTACACCTTC. Complete variable domain (other parts from reference TRBV30 and TRBJ1-2): SQTIHQWPATLVQPVGSPLSLECTVEGTSNPNLYWYRQAAGRGLQLLFYSVGIGQISSEVPQNLSASRPQDRQFILSSKKLLLSDSGFYLCAWSVWGASNYGYTFGSGTRLTVV.

The sample holds many counts of this clonotype. The chain is built from TRBV6-2 or TRBV6-3 and TRBJ2-3; 9 bases match TRBD2. Trimming took 7 bases from V and 1 from J; bases not matched to a gene: 3. Germline V CDR1 and CDR2: MNHEY, SVGEGT. The CDR3 length is 14 residues. DNA for the CDR3: TGTGCCAGCACCCCTAGCGGGGGCACAGATACGCAGTATTTT. Encoded protein: CASTPSGGTDTQYF.

The V call is TRBV29-1, the J call TRBJ1-2; D remains unclear. V was trimmed by 1 base and J by 7 bases, leaving 10 bases between them. The CDR3 extends over 12 amino acids. In germline, CDR1 is SQVTM, CDR2 ANQGSEA. DNA for the CDR3: TGCAGCGTTGAAGGAGGAGGTGGTGGCTACACCTTC. Its translation is CSVEGGGGGYTF.

This clonotype was seen repeatedly, ten times or more. The chain is built from TRBV5-1 and TRBJ1-3; D unresolved. The CDR3 is 15 amino acids. V lost 2 bases, J lost 2 bases, and 11 bases lay in between. Germline CDR1 SGHRS, CDR2 YFSETQ. CDR3 DNA: TGCGCCAGCAGCTTTATGGGCCAGACTGGAAACACCATATATTTT. Amino acid sequence: CASSFMGQTGNTIYF.

This clonotype was recorded once. The chain recombines TRBV7-9 with TRBJ2-1, with 10 bases lining up with TRBD2. V was pared by 3 bases and J by 9 bases, with 8 bases of the junction left unmatched. From germline, CDR1 is SEHNR and CDR2 FQNEAQ (reference sequence). The length of the CDR3 is 15 residues. The DNA for the CDR3 is TGTGCCAGCAGCTTCCGCACTAGCGGGATAATTGAGCAGTTCTTC. This codes for CASSFRTSGIIEQFF.

Here the CDR3 reads CASSPRVPYEQYF. The CDR3 DNA is TGTGCCAGCAGTCCTCGGGTCCCCTACGAGCAGTACTTC. This sequence joins TRBV9 and TRBJ2-7; no definite D call. Germline V CDR1 and CDR2: SGDLS, YYNGEE. V gave up 5 bases and J gave up 2 bases, with 11 bases separating them. CDR3 length: 13 amino acids.